The 29 T cell receptor beta chains in this list originate from one sample, sequenced in a study of vaccination and CD4 T cells after COVID-19. Their antigens remain unidentified. The sample's treatment: approximately 9-day PBMC culture with coronavirus spike peptide pools or control peptides (ViraFEST assay). The Oncomine TCR Beta short-read assay was what sequenced the DNA obtained from cultured CD4+ T cells. Each CDR3 protein gets one entry after TCRdb re-called the PCR reads with MiXCR. This table holds over 10,000 distinct CDR3 sequences, 45% to 55% found once. The sequenced sample consisted of CD4+ T cells from blood, cultured in vitro. These receptors came from a human donor who had recovered from COVID-19.

V and J are TRBV20-1 and TRBJ2-7, with TRBD2 matching over 12 bases. The germline CDR1 and CDR2 sequences are DFQATT and SNEGSKA (reference sequence). This CDR3 has 17 residues. V shed 2 bases, J shed 4 bases, and the junction held 12 bases outside the gene matches. The CDR3 DNA follows: TGCAGTGCTAGAAGGGGACTAGCGGGCTGGGGGAGGTACGAGCAGTACTTC. It specifies CSARRGLAGWGRYEQYF.

This clonotype occurred a few times. The V gene is TRBV7-9, the J gene TRBJ1-2; tentatively, D is TRBD1 (5 bases). CDR3 length: 15 amino acids. In germline, CDR1 is SEHNR, CDR2 FQNEAQ (reference sequence). V dropped 1 base and J dropped 0 bases, with 9 bases sitting between them. Here the CDR3 reads CASSLGQGTNYGYTF. DNA of the CDR3: TGTGCCAGCAGCTTAGGGCAGGGAACTAACTATGGCTACACCTTC.

J is TRBJ1-3 and V is TRBV27, with unresolved D. Per the germline V gene, CDR1 is MNHEY and CDR2 is SMNVEV (reference sequence). Trimming stripped 0 bases from V and 0 bases from J, with 12 bases between. The CDR3 spans 17 residues. The CDR3 bases are TGTGCCAGCAGTTTATCCGAGGCAGCCCGCTCTGGAAACACCATATATTTT. This codes for CASSLSEAARSGNTIYF.

This chain joins TRBV11-2 and TRBJ1-2; no firm D call. CDR1 and CDR2 from the germline V gene are SGHAT and FQNNGV. The CDR3 is 15 amino acids. The V end lost 2 bases, the J end lost 4 bases, and 14 bases lay between the germline ends. The CDR3 is CASSLSADTGYGYTF. The CDR3 DNA reads TGTGCCAGCAGCTTATCGGCAGATACGGGCTATGGCTACACCTTC.

The chain has TRBV20-1 and TRBJ2-5, with 10 bases identical to TRBD2. The CDR3 has 17 amino acids. J lost 2 bases, V lost 0 bases, and 9 bases had no gene match. Germline V CDR1 and CDR2: DFQATT, SNEGSKA (reference sequence). CDR3 amino acids: CSARDVAGGPLQETQYF. The CDR3 nucleotides read TGCAGTGCTAGAGATGTAGCGGGGGGCCCTTTACAAGAGACCCAGTACTTC.

This rearrangement joins TRBV7-8 to TRBJ2-3, with TRBD2 matching 10 bases. This CDR3 has 20 amino acids. Germline CDR1 and CDR2: SGHVS and FQNEAQ. V shed 1 base, J shed 0 bases, and the junction held 13 bases outside the gene matches. CDR3 loop: CASSLVGLADTSPSTDTQYF. CDR3 bases: TGTGCCAGCAGCTTAGTTGGACTAGCGGATACCTCCCCCAGCACAGATACGCAGTATTTT.

The chain links TRBV6-1 to TRBJ1-2; TRBD1 aligns across 8 bases. The V gene end was trimmed by 3 bases and the J gene end by 7 bases; junction bases not matched to a gene: 7. The CDR3 loop spans 14 amino acids. Germline CDR1 MNHNS, CDR2 SASEGT. The CDR3: CASSDPGTGGGYTF. The CDR3 DNA sequence: TGTGCCAGCAGTGATCCCGGGACAGGTGGTGGCTACACCTTC.

In its sample, this clonotype was seen a few times. The V and J genes are TRBV11-3 and TRBJ1-6; possibly TRBD1 for D (6 bases). Trimming pared 6 bases from V and 7 bases from J, leaving 13 bases between. This CDR3 has 14 amino acids. The germline CDR1 and CDR2 sequences are SGHNT and YENEEA. CDR3 loop: CASSVGAVNSPLHF. CDR3 bases: TGTGCCAGCAGTGTGGGGGCAGTAAATTCACCCCTCCACTTT.

This rearrangement joins TRBV20-1 to TRBJ1-1, with D hard to call. The CDR3 length is 14 residues. Germline values: CDR1 DFQATT, CDR2 SNEGSKA (reference sequence). The CDR3 nucleotides read TGCAGGGTTCAGAGGCGACGGCCGAACACTGAAGCTTTCTTT. Protein product: CRVQRRRPNTEAFF.

This clonotype was seen once. The rearrangement uses TRBV30 and TRBJ2-1; the match to TRBD2 covers 10 bases. The CDR3 consists of 15 residues. The V gene's germline CDR1 is GTSNPN and CDR2 SVGIG (reference sequence). V shed 7 bases and J 7 bases; nucleotides not matched to a gene: 13. The CDR3, as DNA: TGTGCCTCATCATATCTAGCGGGGGTCGGAAATGAGCAGTTCTTC. The encoded protein is CASSYLAGVGNEQFF. The variable domain in full, completed from reference TRBV30 and TRBJ2-1, reads SQTIHQWPATLVQPVGSPLSLECTVEGTSNPNLYWYRQAAGRGLQLLFYSVGIGQISSEVPQNLSASRPQDRQFILSSKKLLLSDSGFYLCASSYLAGVGNEQFFGPGTRLTVL.

The rearrangement links TRBV19 to TRBJ2-4; TRBD2 matches at 7 bases. Germline loops: CDR1 LNHDA, CDR2 SQIVND (reference sequence). Trimming cost V 5 bases and J 6 bases; bases outside gene matches: 10. This CDR3 contains 15 residues. For the CDR3, the DNA is TGTGCCAGTAGTCTTCGGCCTCCGGGGGGAAACATTCAGTACTTC. This gives the protein CASSLRPPGGNIQYF.

The rearrangement uses TRBV10-3 and TRBJ2-3; D is unresolved. The V and J ends lost 3 bases and 6 bases respectively, with 4 bases between them. From germline, CDR1 is ENHRY and CDR2 SYGVKD. There are 11 residues in the CDR3. CDR3 DNA sequence: TGTGCCATCAGTGAATTGGATACGCAGTATTTT. Its translation: CAISELDTQYF.

This chain uses TRBV20-1 with TRBJ1-1; D unclear. CDR1 DFQATT and CDR2 SNEGSKA come from the germline V gene (reference sequence). The V and J ends lost 4 bases and 1 base respectively, with 7 bases between them. The CDR3 runs 12 residues. The CDR3 DNA follows: TGCAGTGCTAAAGTACCGAACACTGAAGCTTTCTTT. It yields the protein CSAKVPNTEAFF.

V is TRBV7-9 and J is TRBJ2-1, with 7 bases lining up with TRBD2. Germline trimming cut 4 bases from V and 7 bases from J; bases unmatched to any gene: 7. The CDR3 loop spans 14 amino acids. Germline V CDR1 and CDR2: SEHNR, FQNEAQ (reference sequence). The CDR3 protein is CASSWDYQVNEQFF. The DNA of the CDR3 is TGTGCCAGCAGCTGGGACTACCAAGTGAATGAGCAGTTCTTC.

V is TRBV28 and J is TRBJ2-5, with TRBD1 as a possible D gene (6 bases). Per germline, CDR1 MDHEN and CDR2 SYDVKM. The V gene lost 5 bases and the J gene lost 4 bases, with 17 bases spanning the gap. This CDR3 is built from 15 residues. The CDR3 protein is CASSRGTIWGETQYF. DNA for the CDR3: TGTGCCAGCAGTCGTGGGACAATTTGGGGAGAGACCCAGTACTTC.

Judged by abundance, this clonotype is medium-sized (0.01 to 0.1%). This chain joins TRBV4-2 and TRBJ1-2; no reliable D call. Germline V gene sequence: CDR1 LGHNA, CDR2 YNFKEQ. The CDR3 spans 14 residues. Trimming pared 1 base from V and 4 bases from J, leaving 10 bases between. CDR3 in DNA: TGTGCCAGCAGCCAAGGACCCCTGGGCTATGGCTACACCTTC. Protein product: CASSQGPLGYGYTF.

To note about this clonotype: An end of the junction does not agree with germline; a read error may underlie this. The V gene is TRBV24-1, the J gene TRBJ1-2, with D possibly matching TRBD1 (6 bases). The germline V gene has CDR1 KGHDR and CDR2 SFDVKD. This CDR3 is built from 14 residues. DNA of the CDR3: TGTGCCACCAGTACAGGGTGGGGGAACTATGGCTACACTTTC. Its protein product is CATSTGWGNYGYTF.

The chain joins TRBV2 to TRBJ2-2; D perhaps matches TRBD2 (7 bases). This CDR3 has 15 residues. V was pared by 6 bases and J by 1 base, with 12 bases between. Germline values: CDR1 SNHLY, CDR2 FYNNEI. The DNA for the CDR3 is TGTGCCAGCAGGGGAGGGGGGCGGAACACCGGGGAGCTGTTTTTT. It yields the protein CASRGGGRNTGELFF.

The count of this clonotype is one. The rearrangement joins TRBV20-1 to TRBJ2-2; D is tentatively TRBD1 or TRBD2 (6 bases each). The CDR3 runs 16 residues. CDR1 is DFQATT, CDR2 SNEGSKA, per germline (reference sequence). The ends were cut back, 3 bases at V and 1 base at J, with 15 bases in the middle. In nucleotides, the CDR3 is TGCAGTGCTAGTCCCTCGGGGGCCCTGAACACCGGGGAGCTGTTTTTT. Translating gives CSASPSGALNTGELFF.

V usage is TRBV4-1 and J usage is TRBJ2-5; tentatively, D is TRBD2 (5 bases). V dropped 0 bases and J dropped 2 bases, with 10 bases sitting between them. Per the germline V gene, CDR1 is MGHRA and CDR2 is YSYEKL. CDR3 length equals 15 residues. CDR3 DNA sequence: TGCGCCAGCAGCCAAGATAGGACTCCGCAAGAGACCCAGTACTTC. Translated, it gives CASSQDRTPQETQYF.

This clonotype was counted between two and nine times. This chain joins TRBV11-3 and TRBJ1-6; no reliable D call. The CDR3 is made up of 14 amino acids. Per the germline V gene, CDR1 is SGHNT and CDR2 is YENEEA. The germline V and J ends were trimmed by 1 base and 16 bases, with 17 bases remaining between them. CDR3 bases: TGTGCCAGCAGCTTAGGCCAAACCGGGGTCGAACTCCACTTT. It yields the protein CASSLGQTGVELHF.

Only a few counts were recorded for this clonotype. V gene TRBV7-2 combines with J gene TRBJ1-2, with D uncertain. V lost 3 bases and J 2 bases, leaving 10 bases between the germline ends. The germline V gene has CDR1 SGHTA and CDR2 FQGNSA. The CDR3 runs to 14 residues. CDR3 sequence (DNA): TGTGCCAGCAGCTTCGCTCGACTCAACTATGGCTACACCTTC. Amino acids: CASSFARLNYGYTF.

This clonotype was counted a few times. The V gene is TRBV4-1, the J gene TRBJ2-5; D is possibly TRBD2 (6 bases). V was trimmed by 2 bases and J by 3 bases, leaving 10 bases between them. Germline V gene sequence: CDR1 MGHRA, CDR2 YSYEKL. This CDR3 has 14 residues. CDR3 DNA: TGCGCCAGCAGCCAACCGACTAGTAAAGAGACCCAGTACTTC. The encoded protein is CASSQPTSKETQYF.

This clonotype was seen more than once but under ten times. The chain recombines TRBV2 with TRBJ2-5; 7 nucleotides align to TRBD2. V lost 3 bases and J lost 6; bases outside the gene matches: 4. Germline CDR1 and CDR2: SNHLY and FYNNEI. The CDR3 length is 13 residues. As DNA, the CDR3 is TGTGCCAGCAGTGACCCGGGGGGAAAGACCCAGTACTTC. Its protein product is CASSDPGGKTQYF.

The chain has TRBV6-1 and TRBJ1-3, with D possibly TRBD1 on 5 matching bases. V was pared by 6 bases and J by 0 bases, with 15 bases between. Germline CDR1 is MNHNS and CDR2 is SASEGT. The CDR3 totals 16 residues. The CDR3 nucleotides are TGTGCCAGCAGAAGGGACTCCGTCATCTCTGGAAACACCATATATTTT. It is translated as CASRRDSVISGNTIYF.

The rearrangement uses TRBV20-1 and TRBJ2-1, with D hard to call. Between the trimmed V and J ends, which lost 3 bases and 6 bases, there was a span of 15 bases. Germline V lookup: CDR1 DFQATT, CDR2 SNEGSKA (reference sequence). The CDR3 contains 14 residues. The CDR3 sequence: CSASRLYSGNEQFF. CDR3 coding DNA: TGCAGTGCTAGTAGACTTTATTCGGGCAATGAGCAGTTCTTC.

This chain joins TRBV7-2 and TRBJ2-5, with 7 bases fitting TRBD2. V lost 6 bases to trimming and J lost 5 bases; unmatched junction nucleotides: 9. This CDR3 has 14 residues. The V gene's germline CDR1 is SGHTA and CDR2 FQGNSA. The CDR3 nucleotides are TGTGCCAGCAGACCTAGACTAGCCGGGGAGACCCAGTACTTC. Protein: CASRPRLAGETQYF.

The V call is TRBV5-4, the J call TRBJ1-1; no reliable D call. The CDR3 is 13 amino acids. Per the germline V gene, CDR1 is SGHNT and CDR2 is YYREEE (reference sequence). V gave up 2 bases and J gave up 3 bases, with 8 bases separating them. The CDR3 sequence is CASSLFKDTEAFF. DNA of the CDR3: TGTGCCAGCAGCTTATTTAAGGACACTGAAGCTTTCTTT.

The chain couples TRBV30 to TRBJ1-2; D not certain. Per germline, CDR1 GTSNPN and CDR2 SVGIG (reference sequence). Trimming shortened V by 4 bases and J by 0 bases, and 15 bases separated the two germline ends. The CDR3 covers 15 residues. This CDR3 reads CAWTPPRVSNYGYTF. The CDR3 DNA sequence: TGTGCCTGGACCCCCCCCCGGGTCTCTAACTATGGCTACACCTTC. The entire variable domain, with the rest obtained from reference TRBV30 and TRBJ1-2, is as follows: SQTIHQWPATLVQPVGSPLSLECTVEGTSNPNLYWYRQAAGRGLQLLFYSVGIGQISSEVPQNLSASRPQDRQFILSSKKLLLSDSGFYLCAWTPPRVSNYGYTFGSGTRLTVV.